The 26 T cell receptor beta chains below come from one sample, sequenced in a study of Ad26.COV2.S vaccination and SARS-CoV-2 variants (dated by TCRdb to the early 2020s). The library came from the immunoSEQ multiplex PCR assay. What TCRdb holds here is the immuneACCESS table cut down to in-frame rearrangements. Part of the clones is not present; checked against another copy, under half of the missing clones reflect an unresolved V gene, and the others are unexplained. The table for this sample lists about 460,000 clones; 89% of them were counted only once. 1.5% to 2% of the sample goes to the ten largest clones. The treatment or condition label here, explained by the study, means: around 19 received Ad26.COV2.S at low or high dose, single or two shots; 5 received placebo; per-sample allocation not given. Repertoires of vaccine and placebo recipients were sequenced from samples taken on day 63 after the first injection.

This specimen consisted of peripheral blood, obtained in a trial of Ad26.COV2.S vaccine versus placebo. The receptors come from a person aged 18-60 years who received the Ad26.COV2.S COVID-19 vaccine or a placebo.

The chain has TRBV19 and TRBJ1-1; TRBD1 might be the D (5 bases). CDR3 size: 14 residues. From germline, CDR1 is LNHDA and CDR2 SQIVND (reference sequence). V was shortened by 3 bases and J by 4 bases, with 12 bases between the two germline ends. CDR3 DNA sequence: TGTGCCAGTAGTATCCTCAGGGATGCCACTGAAGCTTTCTTT. Its protein is CASSILRDATEAFF.

As for this clone: This CDR3 is also generated by other DNA sequences in the sample. The chain has TRBV9 and TRBJ2-1; perhaps TRBD2 as D (6 bases). This CDR3 has 11 amino acids. The V end lost 2 bases, the J end lost 10 bases, and 7 bases lay between the germline ends. The germline CDR1 and CDR2 sequences are SGDLS and YYNGEE. In nucleotides, the CDR3 is TGTGCCAGCAGCGTCCGGGGGGAGCAGTTCTTC. This codes for CASSVRGEQFF.

This rearrangement joins TRBV19 to TRBJ2-2; 9 nucleotides line up with TRBD2. The ends lost 3 bases at V and 1 base at J; junction bases unmatched: 6. The CDR3 length is 17 residues. CDR1 is LNHDA and CDR2 is SQIVND in the germline V gene (reference sequence). The CDR3, as DNA: TGTGCCAGTAGTATCTTTGGGACTAGCAGGAACACCGGGGAGCTGTTTTTT. Translation gives CASSIFGTSRNTGELFF.

This sequence joins TRBV18 and TRBJ1-5; the D is unclear. The germline CDR1 and CDR2 sequences are KGHSH and LQKENI. Between the trimmed V and J ends, which lost 2 bases and 1 base, there was a span of 12 bases. CDR3 length: 16 residues. As DNA, the CDR3 is TGTGCCAGCTCACCAGTCTTCGCTGAGAGCAATCAGCCCCAGCATTTT. Translating it yields CASSPVFAESNQPQHF.

V and J are TRBV5-1 and TRBJ1-2; no reliable D call. This CDR3 region has 14 residues. CDR1 and CDR2 from the germline V gene are SGHRS and YFSETQ. V was shortened by 0 bases and J by 2 bases, with 8 bases between the two germline ends. Written as DNA, the CDR3 is TGCGCCAGCAGCTTGGGGTCAGAGAACTATGGCTACACCTTC. Amino acid sequence: CASSLGSENYGYTF.

This chain connects TRBV7-9 to TRBJ1-1; no clear D. The germline CDR1 and CDR2 sequences are SEHNR and FQNEAQ (reference sequence). The CDR3 length is 13 residues. V lost 1 base and J 6 bases, leaving 9 bases between the germline ends. Here the CDR3 reads CASSLEIVPEAFF. For the CDR3, the DNA is TGTGCCAGCAGCTTAGAAATTGTTCCTGAAGCTTTCTTT.

This chain connects TRBV7-9 to TRBJ1-4, with D possibly being TRBD1 (5 bases). Deletions cut 4 bases from V and 13 bases from J, with 10 bases between. Per the germline V gene, CDR1 is SEHNR and CDR2 is FQNEAQ (reference sequence). This CDR3 comprises 11 residues. The CDR3 here is CASSWQGRLFF. Here the CDR3 DNA reads TGTGCCAGCAGCTGGCAGGGTAGACTGTTTTTT.

The J gene is TRBJ1-6, the V gene TRBV7-3, with 9 positions matching TRBD1. This CDR3 has 14 amino acids. Germline values: CDR1 SGHTA, CDR2 FQGTGA. V gave up 1 base and J gave up 13 bases; unmatched junction bases: 5. CDR3 DNA: TGTGCCAGCAGCTTAAATGGACAGGGGTCCCCCCTCCACTTT. This sequence encodes CASSLNGQGSPLHF.

The chain recombines TRBV14 with TRBJ1-3; D may be TRBD1 (6 bases). V gave up 4 bases and J gave up 1 base, with 17 bases separating them. Germline values: CDR1 SGHDN, CDR2 FVKESK. The CDR3 is 17 residues long. CDR3 bases: TGTGCCAGCAGCCCTAGGTGGCAGGGGTTTTCTGGAAACACCATATATTTT. This translates into CASSPRWQGFSGNTIYF.

The CDR3 is CASNFRPTSGYNEQFF. The DNA for the CDR3 is TGTGCCAGCAACTTCCGGCCCACTAGCGGCTACAATGAGCAGTTCTTC. This sequence joins TRBV28 and TRBJ2-1, with 8 bases identical to TRBD2. Germline CDR1 is MDHEN and CDR2 is SYDVKM. V shed 7 bases and J 3 bases; nucleotides not matched to a gene: 11. The CDR3 extends over 16 amino acids. Full variable domain (outside the CDR3, taken from reference TRBV28 and TRBJ2-1): DVKVTQSSRYLVKRTGEKVFLECVQDMDHENMFWYRQDPGLGLRLIYFSYDVKMKEKGDIPEGYSVSREKKERFSLILESASTNQTSMYLCASNFRPTSGYNEQFFGPGTRLTVL.

Worth noting for this clone: The junction departs from the called germline gene at one end, perhaps through a read error. This chain connects TRBV6-5 to TRBJ1-4; D gene uncertain. Germline CDR1 MNHEY, CDR2 SVGAGI. CDR3 length: 13 amino acids. CDR3 loop: CASRYKRTEKLFF. As DNA, the CDR3 is TGTGCCAGCCGTTATAAGAGGACGGAAAAACTGTTTTTT.

This sequence joins TRBV6-5 and TRBJ1-2; possible D gene TRBD1, 6 bases. V was cut by 2 bases and J by 0 bases, with 13 bases left in between. Germline lookup yields CDR1 MNHEY and CDR2 SVGAGI. The CDR3 is 16 amino acids. As DNA, the CDR3 is TGTGCCAGCAGTTACGGAGGACAGTTAGCTAACTATGGCTACACCTTC. Translating gives CASSYGGQLANYGYTF.

The rearrangement links TRBV5-4 to TRBJ2-1, with a weak D call TRBD2 (7 bases). Trimming left V 0 bases short and J 9 bases short, with 19 bases between. This CDR3 has 16 amino acids. The germline V gene has CDR1 SGHNT and CDR2 YYREEE (reference sequence). The CDR3 region is CASSLEGGRADLEQFF. DNA of the CDR3: TGTGCCAGCAGCTTGGAGGGGGGGAGGGCCGATCTTGAGCAGTTCTTC.

Here the CDR3 DNA reads TGTGCCAGCAGCACACGACGGGGAACCTACGAGCAGTACTTC. Protein: CASSTRRGTYEQYF. V and J are TRBV5-6 and TRBJ2-7, with a tentative D call TRBD2 (5 bases). Between the trimmed V and J ends, which lost 4 bases and 2 bases, there was a span of 13 bases. CDR3 size: 14 residues. CDR1 is SGHDT and CDR2 is YYEEEE in the germline V gene.

V usage is TRBV28 and J usage is TRBJ1-6; D possibly corresponds to TRBD1 (5 bases). The germline gives CDR1 MDHEN, CDR2 SYDVKM. V was cut by 10 bases and J by 5 bases, with 15 bases left in between. This CDR3 is 14 amino acids long. The CDR3 region is CAIEGPVDNSPLHF. CDR3 nucleotides: TGTGCCATCGAGGGGCCAGTCGATAATTCACCCCTCCACTTT.

The chain is built from TRBV4-1 and TRBJ2-3, with 13 bases that match TRBD2. Germline CDR1 is MGHRA and CDR2 is YSYEKL. The CDR3 consists of 17 residues. J gave up 4 bases and V 0 bases, and 4 bases lay outside the gene matches. DNA of the CDR3: TGCGCCAGCAGCCAAGACACTAGCGGGAGGGCCGCAGATACGCAGTATTTT. Amino acid sequence: CASSQDTSGRAADTQYF.

The chain recombines TRBV27 with TRBJ1-2, with TRBD1 as a possible D gene (5 bases). Deletions cut 3 bases from V and 5 bases from J, with 16 bases between. The CDR3 covers 15 residues. Germline CDR1 MNHEY, CDR2 SMNVEV (reference sequence). CDR3 coding DNA: TGTGCCAGCAGTTTGTCAGTTGGGGGTAGTTATGGCTACACCTTC. Residues: CASSLSVGGSYGYTF.

The rearrangement links TRBV7-9 to TRBJ2-3; TRBD1 aligns across 8 bases. The junction had 8 bases not matched to a gene; V was cut back by 11 bases and J by 4 bases. The CDR3 spans 13 residues. From germline, CDR1 is SEHNR and CDR2 FQNEAQ (reference sequence). The CDR3, as DNA: TGTGCCGCATCGCAGGGGGCCTCAGATACGCAGTATTTT. As protein: CAASQGASDTQYF.

The chain employs TRBV30 and TRBJ1-1; D is ambiguous. The CDR3 runs to 14 residues. Between the trimmed V and J ends, which lost 3 bases and 0 bases, there was a span of 11 bases. CDR1 and CDR2 from the germline V gene are GTSNPN and SVGIG (reference sequence). CDR3 loop: CAWRGLGVNTEAFF. The CDR3 DNA sequence: TGTGCCTGGAGGGGCCTCGGGGTGAACACTGAAGCTTTCTTT.

The chain couples TRBV27 to TRBJ1-1; TRBD1 matches 8 bases. The CDR3 runs 14 residues. V shed 3 bases and J 4 bases; nucleotides not matched to a gene: 4. Germline V gives CDR1 MNHEY, CDR2 SMNVEV (reference sequence). The CDR3 region has the DNA TGTGCCAGCAGTTTGACAGGGGTGGGCACTGAAGCTTTCTTT. This translates into CASSLTGVGTEAFF.

The rearrangement uses TRBV11-2 and TRBJ1-3; D is possibly TRBD1 (5 bases). The germline V and J ends were trimmed by 8 bases and 2 bases, with 16 bases remaining between them. Germline assignment: CDR1 SGHAT and CDR2 FQNNGV. The CDR3 contains 15 residues. This CDR3 reads CASYSHGGAGNTIYF. CDR3 DNA sequence: TGTGCCAGCTACTCCCACGGGGGGGCTGGAAACACCATATATTTT. Full variable domain (outside the CDR3, taken from reference TRBV11-2 and TRBJ1-3): EAGVAQSPRYKIIEKRQSVAFWCNPISGHATLYWYQQILGQGPKLLIQFQNNGVVDDSQLPKDRFSAERLKGVDSTLKIQPAKLEDSAVYLCASYSHGGAGNTIYFGEGSWLTVV.

This sequence joins TRBV7-9 and TRBJ2-1; possibly TRBD1 or TRBD2 for D (5 bases each). The CDR3 spans 16 residues. Germline V gene lookup returns CDR1 SEHNR and CDR2 FQNEAQ (reference sequence). Trimming cost V 5 bases and J 0 bases, with 14 bases left between them. DNA for the CDR3: TGTGCCAGCAGCGCTTTCCGGGACGTCTCCTACAATGAGCAGTTCTTC. Protein: CASSAFRDVSYNEQFF.

The CDR3 here is CASSQWRGTMNTEAFF. CDR3 bases: TGTGCCAGCAGCCAGTGGAGGGGAACTATGAACACTGAAGCTTTCTTT. The V call is TRBV14, the J call TRBJ1-1; maybe TRBD1 (5 bases). The CDR3 is 16 amino acids. Trimming cost V 3 bases and J 0 bases, with 14 bases left between them. CDR1 and CDR2 (germline): SGHDN, FVKESK.

The chain carries TRBV19 and TRBJ1-4; D is unclear. CDR1 and CDR2 from the germline V gene are LNHDA and SQIVND (reference sequence). The CDR3 consists of 15 residues. Trimming took off 4 bases at V and 2 bases at J, with 11 bases between the two ends. CDR3 sequence reads: CASSTSGGTNEKLFF. CDR3 coding DNA: TGTGCCAGTAGTACCTCGGGTGGGACTAATGAAAAACTGTTTTTT.

The chain carries TRBV15 and TRBJ1-1; D is undetermined. Trimming stripped 0 bases from V and 11 bases from J, with 16 bases between. CDR1 LNHNV and CDR2 YYDKDF come from the germline V gene (reference sequence). This CDR3 contains 14 residues. The CDR3 protein is CATSRDQTSLRAFF. In DNA form, the CDR3 reads TGTGCCACCAGCAGAGATCAAACGAGTTTAAGGGCTTTCTTT.

The CDR3 loop reads CASSTRGRVSTEAFF. The CDR3 region has the DNA TGTGCCAGCAGTACCAGGGGGCGGGTGAGCACTGAAGCTTTCTTT. V and J are TRBV27 and TRBJ1-1, with 8 bases that match TRBD1. Unmatched junction bases numbered 9, after V lost 5 bases and J lost 4 bases. The CDR3 sequence is 15 residues long. Germline V gene lookup returns CDR1 MNHEY and CDR2 SMNVEV (reference sequence).